Below are 31 T cell receptor beta chains sequenced from a single sample in a study of cytomegalovirus exposure and HLA in healthy donors listed by TCRdb under 2017. The library was prepared using the immunoSEQ multiplex PCR assay. The clones in this table, taken by TCRdb from immuneACCESS, are in-frame only. Not every clone is retained; where verified, under half of the shortfall comes from an unresolved V gene, and the cause of the rest is unknown. Present in this sample are roughly 130,000 clones, around nine tenths of which were seen just once. Of the sample, 3% to 4% is held by the ten largest clones. The sequencing sample was made of PBMCs. The receptors shown here come from a young man in good health and CMV-seronegative.

The V and J genes are TRBV28 and TRBJ2-7, with a weak D call TRBD2 (5 bases). The length of the CDR3 is 13 residues. With 3 bases removed from V and 2 bases from J, the gap between germline ends came to 8 bases. CDR1 is MDHEN and CDR2 is SYDVKM in the germline V gene. CDR3: CASSLEVTYEQYF. CDR3 DNA sequence: TGTGCCAGCAGTTTGGAGGTTACCTACGAGCAGTACTTC.

The chain carries TRBV20-1 and TRBJ2-5; perhaps TRBD2 as D (5 bases). The CDR3 runs 11 residues. Germline CDR1 reads DFQATT; CDR2 reads SNEGSKA (reference sequence). The CDR3 region is CSAGSSETQYF. CDR3 DNA: TGCAGCGCGGGCTCCTCGGAGACCCAGTACTTC.

The CDR3 DNA reads TGTGCCAGCAGTTGGCACAGGGGAGACTATGGCTACACCTTC. Its protein is CASSWHRGDYGYTF. The chain has TRBV27 and TRBJ1-2, with 7 bases identical to TRBD1. From germline, CDR1 is MNHEY and CDR2 SMNVEV (reference sequence). The CDR3 has 14 amino acids. Unmatched junction bases numbered 5, after V lost 4 bases and J lost 3 bases.

This clone is a singleton in its sample. The gene calls are TRBV27 and TRBJ1-1, with 11 bases aligning to TRBD1. CDR1 and CDR2 (germline): MNHEY, SMNVEV (reference sequence). CDR3 length: 15 residues. V was clipped by 6 bases and J by 1 base; unmatched bases: 4. CDR3 nucleotide sequence: TGTGCCAGCAGCGGACAGGGGGCCCGGAACACTGAAGCTTTCTTT. This gives the protein CASSGQGARNTEAFF.

The V call is TRBV19, the J call TRBJ2-1, with TRBD1 as a possible D gene (5 bases). The CDR3 has 16 amino acids. V was pared by 1 base and J by 2 bases, with 12 bases between. Germline V gives CDR1 LNHDA, CDR2 SQIVND (reference sequence). This CDR3 reads CASSIGMDTTYNEQFF. CDR3 bases: TGTGCCAGTAGTATAGGTATGGACACCACCTACAATGAGCAGTTCTTC.

This clone came up a few times. The chain couples TRBV4-1 to TRBJ2-7; 7 nucleotides align to TRBD1. V lost 1 base and J lost 2; bases outside the gene matches: 5. Germline CDR1 and CDR2: MGHRA and YSYEKL. This CDR3 is built from 15 residues. CDR3 residues: CASSQADRVPYEQYF. DNA of the CDR3: TGCGCCAGCAGCCAAGCTGACAGGGTTCCCTACGAGCAGTACTTC.

The chain couples TRBV27 to TRBJ2-2; D gene uncertain. Germline CDR1 MNHEY, CDR2 SMNVEV (reference sequence). This CDR3 is built from 13 residues. Trimming pared 7 bases from V and 0 bases from J, leaving 6 bases between. Here the CDR3 reads CASNPTNTGELFF. The CDR3 region has the DNA TGTGCCAGCAATCCAACGAACACCGGGGAGCTGTTTTTT.

About this clone itself: An end of the junction differs from the germline gene, which may be a read error. The chain couples TRBV27 to TRBJ2-1; 10 nucleotides agree with TRBD1. Germline loops: CDR1 MNHEY, CDR2 SMNVEV (reference sequence). The CDR3 has 12 residues. Here the CDR3 reads CASSLTGQGCIF. CDR3 coding DNA: TGTGCCAGCAGTTTAACGGGACAGGGGTGTATCTTC.

The rearrangement uses TRBV4-1 and TRBJ2-1; D may be TRBD2 (6 bases). CDR3 size: 16 residues. Germline assignment: CDR1 MGHRA and CDR2 YSYEKL. Trimming took off 1 base at V and 2 bases at J, with 12 bases between the two ends. The CDR3 loop reads CASSQVRGHAYNEQFF. CDR3 DNA sequence: TGCGCCAGCAGCCAAGTGCGGGGCCACGCCTACAATGAGCAGTTCTTC.

The rearrangement joins TRBV9 to TRBJ2-3, with D possibly matching TRBD2 (5 bases). Germline V gives CDR1 SGDLS, CDR2 YYNGEE. Trimming took off 2 bases at V and 4 bases at J, with 20 bases between the two ends. The CDR3 contains 17 residues. The CDR3 loop reads CASSVGGMSAVSDTQYF. Written as DNA, the CDR3 is TGTGCCAGCAGCGTTGGAGGCATGAGTGCGGTTTCAGATACGCAGTATTTT.

The genes are TRBV7-9 and TRBJ1-1; D remains ambiguous. Germline V CDR1 and CDR2: SEHNR, FQNEAQ (reference sequence). Deletions cut 5 bases from V and 4 bases from J, with 8 bases between. The CDR3 has 12 residues. The CDR3 region is CASSPESTEAFF. In DNA, the CDR3 is TGTGCCAGCAGCCCAGAATCCACTGAAGCTTTCTTT. The full variable domain, rest sourced from reference TRBV7-9 and TRBJ1-1, is DTGVSQNPRHKITKRGQNVTFRCDPISEHNRLYWYRQTLGQGPEFLTYFQNEAQLEKSRLLSDRFSAERPKGSFSTLEIQRTEQGDSAMYLCASSPESTEAFFGQGTRLTVV.

The chain combines TRBV7-9 with TRBJ2-7; 10 bases are shared with TRBD1. The CDR3 length is 14 residues. The germline V gene encodes CDR1 SEHNR and CDR2 FQNEAQ (reference sequence). Germline trimming cut 1 base from V and 4 bases from J; bases unmatched to any gene: 1. The CDR3: CASSLGDRGYEQYF. The DNA of the CDR3 is TGTGCCAGCAGCTTAGGGGACAGGGGTTACGAGCAGTACTTC.

The genes are TRBV9 and TRBJ2-1, with D tentatively TRBD1 (5 bases). Per germline, CDR1 SGDLS and CDR2 YYNGEE. V lost 1 base and J 6 bases, leaving 14 bases between the germline ends. The CDR3 sequence is 15 residues long. The CDR3 here is CASSVLLQARNEQFF. Written as DNA, the CDR3 is TGTGCCAGCAGCGTACTTTTACAGGCTCGCAATGAGCAGTTCTTC.

V is TRBV13 and J is TRBJ1-2, with D possibly being TRBD1 (5 bases). This CDR3 contains 16 residues. Germline V CDR1 and CDR2: PRHDT, FYEKMQ (reference sequence). V dropped 4 bases and J dropped 0 bases, with 15 bases sitting between them. CDR3 in amino acids: CASSSPTGKANYGYTF. DNA of the CDR3: TGTGCCAGCAGCTCTCCCACAGGAAAGGCTAACTATGGCTACACCTTC.

CDR3 nucleotides: TGTGCCAGTAGTCCTGCCGGGACTAGCGACGGCGAGCAGTACTTC. It is translated as CASSPAGTSDGEQYF. The chain links TRBV19 to TRBJ2-7; 10 bases agree with TRBD2. The CDR3 is 15 residues long. Germline CDR1 is LNHDA and CDR2 is SQIVND (reference sequence). Trimming cost V 5 bases and J 6 bases; bases outside gene matches: 10.

The rearrangement uses TRBV6-1 and TRBJ2-7; D gene unclear. V shed 7 bases and J shed 5 bases, with 12 bases lying between them. This CDR3 region has 12 residues. Germline values: CDR1 MNHNS, CDR2 SASEGT. The CDR3 nucleotides read TGTGCCAGCAACATCAAGGCGGACGAGCAGTACTTC. Translating gives CASNIKADEQYF.

CDR3 amino acids: CASSQGSAGLSTDTQYF. Written as DNA, the CDR3 is TGCGCCAGCAGCCAAGGGTCAGCGGGGCTAAGCACAGATACGCAGTATTTT. This chain links TRBV4-3 with TRBJ2-3; TRBD2 aligns across 7 bases. Germline V gene data show CDR1 as LGHNA and CDR2 as YSLEER. The CDR3 totals 17 residues. With V trimmed by 1 base and J by 0 bases, 7 bases remained unmatched.

The chain is built from TRBV11-2 and TRBJ2-7; D ambiguous. The CDR3 has 12 amino acids. Germline V gene lookup returns CDR1 SGHAT and CDR2 FQNNGV. V shed 1 base and J shed 6 bases, with 7 bases lying between them. DNA for the CDR3: TGTGCCAGCAGCTTAGTGGGCCTCGAGCAGTACTTC. This gives the protein CASSLVGLEQYF.

This CDR3 is CSVPGTGVWNEQFF. As DNA, the CDR3 is TGCAGCGTCCCTGGGACAGGGGTATGGAATGAGCAGTTCTTC. This chain uses TRBV29-1 with TRBJ2-1; TRBD1 matches 10 bases. The CDR3 totals 14 residues. From germline, CDR1 is SQVTM and CDR2 ANQGSEA. Trimming at V came to 6 bases and at J to 7 bases, leaving 9 bases not matched to a gene.

The V gene is TRBV6-1, the J gene TRBJ2-3, with D possibly being TRBD2 (6 bases). Germline CDR1 is MNHNS and CDR2 is SASEGT. The CDR3 extends over 13 amino acids. V lost 8 bases, J lost 4 bases, and 13 bases lay in between. CDR3 coding DNA: TGTGCCAGCTTCCGCGCGGGATCAGATACGCAGTATTTT. Its translation: CASFRAGSDTQYF.

The chain combines TRBV15 with TRBJ1-5; 9 bases agree with TRBD1. Germline V gene data show CDR1 as LNHNV and CDR2 as YYDKDF (reference sequence). The CDR3 length is 15 residues. The trim removed 5 bases at V and 3 bases at J, leaving 5 bases unmatched. CDR3 in DNA: TGTGCCACCAGCGGTGACAGGGGGTTCAATCAGCCCCAGCATTTT. Its translation is CATSGDRGFNQPQHF. Full variable domain (outside the CDR3, taken from reference TRBV15 and TRBJ1-5): DAMVIQNPRYQVTQFGKPVTLSCSQTLNHNVMYWYQQKSSQAPKLLFHYYDKDFNNEADTPDNFQSRRPNTSFCFLDIRSPGLGDTAMYLCATSGDRGFNQPQHFGDGTRLSIL.

The rearrangement links TRBV4-1 to TRBJ2-3; 13 nucleotides line up with TRBD2. V was pared by 4 bases and J by 3 bases, with 7 bases of the junction left unmatched. Germline assignment: CDR1 MGHRA and CDR2 YSYEKL. This CDR3 spans 17 amino acids. CDR3 amino acids: CASSRQTSGGTTDTQYF. In DNA form, the CDR3 reads TGCGCCAGCAGCCGCCAGACTAGCGGGGGGACGACAGATACGCAGTATTTT.

The genes are TRBV28 and TRBJ1-2; 9 bases agree with TRBD1. This CDR3 spans 14 amino acids. With 5 bases clipped from V and 4 bases from J, the junction kept 5 bases outside the gene matches. CDR1 MDHEN and CDR2 SYDVKM come from the germline V gene. The CDR3 DNA reads as TGTGCCAGCAGTGGGACAGGGATTTCCTATGGCTACACCTTC. Translating it yields CASSGTGISYGYTF.

The rearrangement uses TRBV12-5 and TRBJ1-1; D is unclear. CDR3 length: 13 amino acids. V lost 6 bases and J 1 base, leaving 9 bases between the germline ends. CDR1 and CDR2 (germline): LGHNT, FRNRAP. Here the CDR3 reads CASGPGWNTEAFF. The CDR3 DNA reads as TGTGCTAGTGGCCCCGGGTGGAACACTGAAGCTTTCTTT. Complete variable domain (other parts from reference TRBV12-5 and TRBJ1-1): DARVTQTPRHKVTEMGQEVTMRCQPILGHNTVFWYRQTMMQGLELLAYFRNRAPLDDSGMPKDRFSAEMPDATLATLKIQPSEPRDSAVYFCASGPGWNTEAFFGQGTRLTVV.

This clone occurred once. The chain joins TRBV28 to TRBJ1-1; no firm D call. This CDR3 has 14 residues. The V end was cut by 5 bases, the J end by 1 base, with 11 bases between. Germline assignment: CDR1 MDHEN and CDR2 SYDVKM. This CDR3 reads CASSPPGANTEAFF. The DNA for the CDR3 is TGTGCCAGCAGTCCCCCGGGAGCGAACACTGAAGCTTTCTTT. The entire variable domain, with the rest obtained from reference TRBV28 and TRBJ1-1, is as follows: DVKVTQSSRYLVKRTGEKVFLECVQDMDHENMFWYRQDPGLGLRLIYFSYDVKMKEKGDIPEGYSVSREKKERFSLILESASTNQTSMYLCASSPPGANTEAFFGQGTRLTVV.

V and J are TRBV4-3 and TRBJ1-3; D remains ambiguous. Trimming shortened V by 1 base and J by 0 bases, and 10 bases separated the two germline ends. The CDR3 spans 16 residues. CDR1 is LGHNA, CDR2 YSLEER, per germline. The DNA of the CDR3 is TGCGCCAGCAGCCAAGCGTCCACGGGCTCTGGAAACACCATATATTTT. Translation gives CASSQASTGSGNTIYF.

This chain connects TRBV9 to TRBJ2-7, with TRBD1 matching over 10 bases. Germline V gives CDR1 SGDLS, CDR2 YYNGEE. The CDR3 is 14 residues long. After removal of 4 bases from V and 4 bases from J, the junction contained 5 bases not matched to a gene. For the CDR3, the DNA is TGTGCCAGCAGCCCCGGGACAGGGGTATACGAGCAGTACTTC. Translation gives CASSPGTGVYEQYF.

The V call is TRBV4-2, the J call TRBJ2-3; a weak D match, TRBD1 (5 bases). Germline CDR1 and CDR2: LGHNA and YNFKEQ. V lost 0 bases and J lost 0, with 10 bases in between. The CDR3 consists of 16 residues. CDR3 DNA sequence: TGTGCCAGCAGCCAAGATGGGGCTTCTAGCACAGATACGCAGTATTTT. This gives the protein CASSQDGASSTDTQYF.

The gene calls are TRBV5-1 and TRBJ1-4, with 10 positions matching TRBD1. CDR3 length: 16 residues. The germline CDR1 and CDR2 sequences are SGHRS and YFSETQ. V dropped 3 bases and J dropped 0; count of bases not matched to a gene: 2. The CDR3 nucleotides are TGCGCCAGCAGCTCCGGGACAGGGGCAACTAATGAAAAACTGTTTTTT. Its protein product is CASSSGTGATNEKLFF.

This sequence joins TRBV29-1 and TRBJ2-3, with TRBD1 as a possible D gene (5 bases). V gave up 7 bases and J gave up 3 bases, with 14 bases separating them. Germline V lookup: CDR1 SQVTM, CDR2 ANQGSEA. The CDR3 has 13 amino acids. CDR3 sequence reads: CSAELQATDTQYF. For the CDR3, the DNA is TGCAGCGCCGAACTACAGGCGACAGATACGCAGTATTTT.

CDR3 nucleotide sequence: TGCAGCGTTGAAGGAGGCCACAATGAGCAGTTCTTC. Translation gives CSVEGGHNEQFF. The chain joins TRBV29-1 to TRBJ2-1; no firm D call. The CDR3 length is 12 residues. V was shortened by 1 base and J by 5 bases, with 6 bases between the two germline ends. Germline lookup yields CDR1 SQVTM and CDR2 ANQGSEA.